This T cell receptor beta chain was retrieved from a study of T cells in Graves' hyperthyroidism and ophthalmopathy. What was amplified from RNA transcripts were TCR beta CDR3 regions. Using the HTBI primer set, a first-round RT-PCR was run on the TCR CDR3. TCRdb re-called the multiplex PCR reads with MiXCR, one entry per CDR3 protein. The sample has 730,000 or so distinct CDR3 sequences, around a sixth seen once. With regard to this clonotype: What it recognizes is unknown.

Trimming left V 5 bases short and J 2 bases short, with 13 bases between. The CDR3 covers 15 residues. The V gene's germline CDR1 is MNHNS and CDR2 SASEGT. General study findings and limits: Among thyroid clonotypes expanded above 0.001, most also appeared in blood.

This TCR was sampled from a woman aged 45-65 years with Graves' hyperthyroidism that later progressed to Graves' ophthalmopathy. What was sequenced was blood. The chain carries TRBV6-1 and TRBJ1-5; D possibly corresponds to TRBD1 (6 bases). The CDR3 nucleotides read TGTGCCAGCAGTCGCCTATACAGGGGCAATCAGCCCCAGCATTTT. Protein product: CASSRLYRGNQPQHF.